This TCR beta chain was profiled in a study of spatial heterogeneity in lung cancer. The sample holds many counts of this clonotype. Losses at the gene ends were 6 bases for V and 5 bases for J; bases not matched to a gene: 4. CDR3 length: 13 amino acids. Germline V CDR1 and CDR2: MNHEY, SMNVEV (reference sequence). Time point reported: sample taken at primary tumor resection. TCRs were sequenced from unsorted whole RNA of tumor, nontumor lung or PBMC. TCRdb analysed the 5' RACE reads with MiXCR anew, one entry per CDR3 protein. The sample yields roughly 40,000 distinct CDR3 sequences, approximately 6.8% seen once.

V and J are TRBV27 and TRBJ2-1; 7 positions agree with TRBD1. Material: PBMCs, obtained at surgery. This sequence originates from a female donor with early-stage non-small cell lung cancer. This CDR3 is CASSFDRDNEQFF. CDR3 in DNA: TGTGCCAGCAGCTTTGACAGGGACAATGAGCAGTTCTTC.